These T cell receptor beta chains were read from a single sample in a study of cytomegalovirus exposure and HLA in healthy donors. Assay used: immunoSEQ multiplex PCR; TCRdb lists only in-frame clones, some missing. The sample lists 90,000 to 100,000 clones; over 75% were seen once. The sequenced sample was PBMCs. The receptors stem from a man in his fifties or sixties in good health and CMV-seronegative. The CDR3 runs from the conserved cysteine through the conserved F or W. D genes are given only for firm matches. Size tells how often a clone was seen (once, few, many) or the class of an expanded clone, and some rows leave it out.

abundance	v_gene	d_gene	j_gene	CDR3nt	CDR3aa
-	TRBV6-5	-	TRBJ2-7	TGTGCCAGCAGTCCTCGAGGGAAATACGAGCAGTACTTC	CASSPRGKYEQYF
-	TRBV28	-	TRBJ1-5	TGTGCCAGCAGTTTTACGGGGGGGGGCCTTCAGCCCCAGCATTTT	CASSFTGGGLQPQHF
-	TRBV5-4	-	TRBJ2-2	TGTGCCAGCAGCTTGGGGCTAGCCGGGGAGCTGTTTTTT	CASSLGLAGELFF
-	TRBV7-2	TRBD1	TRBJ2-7	TGTGCCAGCAGACAGACAGGGAGCCACGAGCAGTACTTC	CASRQTGSHEQYF
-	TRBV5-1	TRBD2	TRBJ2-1	TGCGCCAGCAGCTTGCCCTTGGGACTATCAAATGAGCAGTTCTTC	CASSLPLGLSNEQFF
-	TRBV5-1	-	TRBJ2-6	TGCGCCAGCAGCAGTTCGACAGTCCTTAACTCTGGGGCCAACGTCCTGACTTTC	CASSSSTVLNSGANVLTF
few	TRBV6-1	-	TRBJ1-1	TGTGCCAGCAGTGGTGGCACGAACACTGAAGCTTTCTTT	CASSGGTNTEAFF
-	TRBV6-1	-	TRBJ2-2	TGTGCCAGCAGTGACAGGGACACCGGGGAGCTGTTTTTT	CASSDRDTGELFF
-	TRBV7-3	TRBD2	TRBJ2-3	TGTGCCAGCAGCTTAGGTAGCGGGCCCCGCAGCACAGATACGCAGTATTTT	CASSLGSGPRSTDTQYF
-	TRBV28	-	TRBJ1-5	TGTGCCAGCAGTTCCTCCACAGGGTTTTTAGGGCAGCCCCAGCATTTT	CASSSSTGFLGQPQHF
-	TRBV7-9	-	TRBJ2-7	TGTGCCAGCAGCTTAGCCGCCAGCGGAAGGTACGAGCAGTACTTC	CASSLAASGRYEQYF
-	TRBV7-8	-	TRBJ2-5	TGTGCCAGCAGCTCCCCATTTCGAGGTGTTCAAGAGACCCAGTACTTC	CASSSPFRGVQETQYF
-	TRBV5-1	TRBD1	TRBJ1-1	TGCGCCAGCAGCTGGGGGGACAGGGCGGGTTGTGAAGCTTTCTTT	CASSWGDRAGCEAFF
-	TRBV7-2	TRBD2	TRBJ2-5	TGTGCCAGCAGGCCCGGGACTAGCGGGAGAGTTCGGCGCCAAGAGACCCAGTACTTC	CASRPGTSGRVRRQETQYF
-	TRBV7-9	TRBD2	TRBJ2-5	TGTGCCAGCAGCTCCGGACGGGGAGGGTCGGAGACCCAGTACTTC	CASSSGRGGSETQYF
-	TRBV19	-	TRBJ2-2	TGTGCCAGTACCAAGTCGGCGGTAGGCACCGGGGAGCTGTTTTTT	CASTKSAVGTGELFF
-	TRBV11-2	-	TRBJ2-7	TGTGCCAGCAGCTTACAGGGCTCCTACGAGCAGTACTTC	CASSLQGSYEQYF
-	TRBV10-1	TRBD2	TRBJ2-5	TGCGCCAGCAGTGAACATAGCGGGAGCGGCCAAGAGACCCAGTACTTC	CASSEHSGSGQETQYF
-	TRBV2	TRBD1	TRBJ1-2	TGTGCCAGCAGAACAGGGGTATACGATGGCTACCCCTTC	CASRTGVYDGYPF
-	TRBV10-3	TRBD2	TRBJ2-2	TGTGCCATCAGTGAACTAGCGCCCAACACCGGGGAGCTGTTTTTT	CAISELAPNTGELFF
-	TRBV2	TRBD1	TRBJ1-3	TGTGCCAGCGAACCCCGGGACAGAACTGGAAACACCATATATTTT	CASEPRDRTGNTIYF
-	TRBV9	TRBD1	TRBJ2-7	TGTGCCAGCACCCCAACGGCAGGGGGCTACGAGCAGTACTTC	CASTPTAGGYEQYF
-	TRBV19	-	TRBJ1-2	TGTGCCAGCAAGGGCGGGAGTCCCTATGGCTACACCTTC	CASKGGSPYGYTF
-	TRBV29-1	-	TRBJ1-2	TGCAGCGTTCTCGATGGCCATGGCTACACCTTC	CSVLDGHGYTF
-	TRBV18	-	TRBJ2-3	TGTGCCAGCTCACCACGAGGCAGGGTAGGCACAGATACGCAGTATTTT	CASSPRGRVGTDTQYF
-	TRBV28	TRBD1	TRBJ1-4	TGTGCCAGCAGAGGGGGAGAGGGGGCCAGGGAAAAACTGTTTTTT	CASRGGEGAREKLFF
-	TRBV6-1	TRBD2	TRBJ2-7	TGTGCCAGCAGTGCCCCTCAGGGCGGGAGAAATAAGGTGGGCTGGTACGAGCAGTACTTC	CASSAPQGGRNKVGWYEQYF
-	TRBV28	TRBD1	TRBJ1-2	TGTGCCAGCAGTCCGACAGGGCTCTATGGCTACACCTTC	CASSPTGLYGYTF
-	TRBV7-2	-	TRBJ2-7	TGTGCCAGCAGCTCGGGAACTACAGGGGGGGACGAGCAGTACTTC	CASSSGTTGGDEQYF
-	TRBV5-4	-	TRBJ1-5	TGTGCCAGCAGCTTAGGAGGGCAGGGTGGTCAGCCCCAGCATTTT	CASSLGGQGGQPQHF
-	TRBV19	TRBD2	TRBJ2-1	TGTGCCAGTAGTATAGCACGCGGGGGTGACAATGAGCAGTTCTTC	CASSIARGGDNEQFF
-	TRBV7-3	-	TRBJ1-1	TGTGCTAGCAGCTTAGTGGGGGGGAATACTGAAGCTTTCTTT	CASSLVGGNTEAFF
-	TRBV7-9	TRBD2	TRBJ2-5	TGTGCCAGCAGCGCCGCTGGGGCTAGCGGGAGACGGAGTAAGAAGACCCAGTACTTC	CASSAAGASGRRSKKTQYF
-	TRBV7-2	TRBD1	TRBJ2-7	TGTGCCAGCAGCCCGGACAGGGGGCCTTCCAGGGAGCAGTACTTC	CASSPDRGPSREQYF
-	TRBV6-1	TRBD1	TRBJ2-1	TGTGCCAGCAGTGCCGGGACAGGGGGGAACAATGAGCAGTTCTTC	CASSAGTGGNNEQFF